The 20 T cell receptor beta chains below were found in one sample sequenced in a study of T cell clones after liver transplantation. TCRdb keeps only in-frame clones here, not all; method: immunoSEQ multiplex PCR. The sample yields about 120,000 clones, approximately 90% seen once. The sample consisted of CD4+ T cells from blood, taken 12 months after liver transplant. The source of these receptors is a human patient who received a liver transplant. Some T cells may have come from the graft donor.

J is TRBJ1-5 and V is TRBV28, with a possible D match to TRBD1 (5 bases). The V and J ends lost 8 bases and 2 bases respectively, with 13 bases between them. This CDR3 contains 14 residues. Germline assignment: CDR1 MDHEN and CDR2 SYDVKM. CDR3 in amino acids: CASGEGFGNQPQHF. The CDR3, as DNA: TGTGCCAGCGGGGAGGGGTTTGGCAATCAGCCCCAGCATTTT.

V gene TRBV11-3 combines with J gene TRBJ2-1; the D is unclear. Germline V CDR1 and CDR2: SGHNT, YENEEA. Trimming took 3 bases from V and 2 from J, leaving 8 bases between them. CDR3 length: 14 amino acids. CDR3 amino acids: CASSFKRTYNEQFF. Here the CDR3 DNA reads TGTGCCAGCAGCTTTAAAAGGACCTACAATGAGCAGTTCTTC.

This sequence joins TRBV19 and TRBJ2-2; 7 bases are a match to TRBD2. Trimming cost V 5 bases and J 6 bases; bases outside gene matches: 15. The CDR3 sequence is 17 residues long. CDR1 is LNHDA and CDR2 is SQIVND in the germline V gene (reference sequence). The CDR3 reads CASSASPSGSRSGELFF. CDR3 in DNA: TGTGCCAGTAGTGCCTCACCTAGCGGATCGAGGTCCGGGGAGCTGTTTTTT.

This sequence joins TRBV7-2 and TRBJ2-1, with TRBD2 identical over 12 bases. The CDR3 is 15 residues long. The germline V gene has CDR1 SGHTA and CDR2 FQGNSA. The V and J ends lost 7 bases and 8 bases, in that order; junction bases with no gene match: 9. CDR3: CASTVTSGSPDEQFF. The CDR3 DNA reads as TGTGCCAGCACCGTGACTAGCGGGAGTCCGGATGAGCAGTTCTTC.

As concerns this clone: Different DNA sequences within this sample yield the same CDR3. The chain joins TRBV25-1 to TRBJ1-2; no reliable D call. The CDR3 spans 12 residues. The germline gives CDR1 MGHDK, CDR2 SYGVNS. Trimming pared 4 bases from V and 7 bases from J, leaving 10 bases between. CDR3 sequence reads: CASSGHEGGYTF. In DNA form, the CDR3 reads TGTGCCAGCAGTGGACACGAAGGTGGCTACACCTTC.

The chain employs TRBV27 and TRBJ1-6; a possible D gene is TRBD1 (5 bases). Trimming took 2 bases from V and 10 from J, leaving 9 bases between them. The CDR3 spans 13 residues. Germline-derived CDR1 and CDR2 are MNHEY and SMNVEV (reference sequence). CDR3 residues: CASSLQGESPLHF. The DNA of the CDR3 is TGTGCCAGCAGTTTACAGGGTGAATCACCCCTCCACTTT.

The chain combines TRBV10-2 with TRBJ2-5; TRBD1 is a possible D gene (6 bases). V was cut by 10 bases and J by 5 bases, with 14 bases left in between. The CDR3 sequence is 12 residues long. Per germline, CDR1 WSHSY and CDR2 SAAADI. DNA for the CDR3: TGCGCCACCCTAGGGGGTGGGGAGACCCAGTACTTC. Translated: CATLGGGETQYF.

The rearrangement links TRBV19 to TRBJ1-5; 9 positions agree with TRBD1. This CDR3 has 16 residues. Germline V gives CDR1 LNHDA, CDR2 SQIVND (reference sequence). V was clipped by 1 base and J by 2 bases; unmatched bases: 3. CDR3: CASSIGRTGGNQPQHF. As DNA, the CDR3 is TGTGCCAGTAGTATAGGACGGACAGGGGGCAATCAGCCCCAGCATTTT.

CDR3 in DNA: TGTGCCAGCAGCAAAGCCGGGACAGGCTTGTACCAAGAGACCCAGTACTTC. It yields the protein CASSKAGTGLYQETQYF. The chain uses TRBV21-1 and TRBJ2-5; the table's D call TRBD1 went unverified against the DNA. TRBV21-1 is recorded as a pseudogene. CDR3 length equals 17 residues.

This rearrangement joins TRBV29-1 to TRBJ2-2; 7 bases align to TRBD1. The germline gives CDR1 SQVTM, CDR2 ANQGSEA. This CDR3 is built from 13 residues. Unmatched junction bases numbered 9, after V lost 7 bases and J lost 7 bases. The CDR3 DNA is TGCAGCGGGAACAGGGGCGAGGGCGGGGAGCTGTTTTTT. It translates to CSGNRGEGGELFF.

The chain links TRBV5-6 to TRBJ2-7; D gene unclear. Germline values: CDR1 SGHDT, CDR2 YYEEEE. The CDR3 totals 16 residues. Trimming took 4 bases from V and 0 from J, leaving 17 bases between them. This chain's CDR3 is CASSKTLGWPSYEQYF. DNA of the CDR3: TGTGCCAGCAGCAAGACCTTGGGCTGGCCCTCCTACGAGCAGTACTTC.

This chain joins TRBV6-6 and TRBJ1-3; a possible D gene is TRBD1 (6 bases). CDR3 length equals 14 residues. The V and J ends lost 6 bases and 1 base respectively, with 10 bases between them. Germline V CDR1 and CDR2: MNHNY, SVGAGI (reference sequence). Here the CDR3 DNA reads TGTGCCAGCAGCCAAAGGGGGTCTGGAAACACCATATATTTT. Its protein product is CASSQRGSGNTIYF.

The genes are TRBV28 and TRBJ1-1, with D maybe TRBD1 (6 bases). Germline CDR1 and CDR2: MDHEN and SYDVKM. This CDR3 contains 18 residues. V was trimmed by 5 bases and J by 0 bases, leaving 22 bases between them. This CDR3 is CASSPLSLQGSMNTEAFF. For the CDR3, the DNA is TGTGCCAGCAGTCCTCTATCCCTGCAGGGGAGCATGAACACTGAAGCTTTCTTT.

The chain links TRBV7-2 to TRBJ2-4, with D perhaps matching TRBD1 (6 bases). This CDR3 is built from 19 residues. Deletions cut 1 base from V and 0 bases from J, with 19 bases between. Germline V CDR1 and CDR2: SGHTA, FQGNSA. CDR3 region: CASSLGRDNPNLAKNIQYF. The CDR3 DNA follows: TGTGCCAGCAGCTTAGGCCGGGACAACCCCAACTTAGCCAAAAACATTCAGTACTTC.

V gene TRBV9 combines with J gene TRBJ2-1; TRBD2 matches 12 bases. The J segment lost 9 bases and the V segment lost 3 bases, leaving 10 bases of the junction unmatched. The CDR3 has 16 amino acids. The germline CDR1 and CDR2 sequences are SGDLS and YYNGEE. The CDR3 DNA follows: TGTGCCAGCAGCGCCTCTCTAGCGGGAGGGCCCGGTGAGCAGTTCTTC. Residues: CASSASLAGGPGEQFF.

The chain uses TRBV10-3 and TRBJ2-7, with a possible D match to TRBD2 (6 bases). CDR1 is ENHRY, CDR2 SYGVKD, per germline. With 9 bases removed from V and 4 bases from J, the gap between germline ends came to 16 bases. The CDR3 is 13 amino acids. The CDR3 bases are TGTGCCATTGGTGTGGACGGGAGATACGAGCAGTACTTC. It specifies CAIGVDGRYEQYF.

For the CDR3, the DNA is TGTGCCAGCAGTTCCCCGACACCGAACACTGAAGCTTTCTTT. Encoded protein: CASSSPTPNTEAFF. V usage is TRBV27 and J usage is TRBJ1-1; D unresolved. This CDR3 is built from 14 residues. Germline V gene lookup returns CDR1 MNHEY and CDR2 SMNVEV (reference sequence). V lost 4 bases and J 1 base, leaving 10 bases between the germline ends.

In this sample, this clone turned up once. The chain recombines TRBV19 with TRBJ2-7; 9 bases match TRBD2. Trimming at V came to 10 bases and at J to 3 bases, leaving 7 bases not matched to a gene. CDR1 is LNHDA, CDR2 SQIVND, per germline (reference sequence). This CDR3 is built from 13 residues. CDR3 DNA sequence: TGTGCCACCTTAGCGGGAGTAGACTACGAGCAGTACTTC. Its translation: CATLAGVDYEQYF.

The V and J genes are TRBV11-3 and TRBJ1-5, with a tentative D call TRBD1 (5 bases). V was cut by 4 bases and J by 9 bases, with 13 bases left in between. The length of the CDR3 is 13 residues. In germline, CDR1 is SGHNT, CDR2 YENEEA. The CDR3 loop reads CASSSPPGAPQHF. For the CDR3, the DNA is TGTGCCAGCAGCTCACCCCCTGGGGCGCCCCAGCATTTT. The whole variable domain, remainder taken from reference TRBV11-3 and TRBJ1-5, is EAGVVQSPRYKIIEKKQPVAFWCNPISGHNTLYWYLQNLGQGPELLIRYENEEAVDDSQLPKDRFSAERLKGVDSTLKIQPAELGDSAVYLCASSSPPGAPQHFGDGTRLSIL.

The V and J genes are TRBV5-6 and TRBJ2-1; D ambiguous. V lost 1 base and J lost 4, with 0 bases in between. Germline loops: CDR1 SGHDT, CDR2 YYEEEE. CDR3 size: 11 residues. The CDR3 protein is CASSLYNEQFF. The CDR3 nucleotides are TGTGCCAGCAGCTTGTACAATGAGCAGTTCTTC.